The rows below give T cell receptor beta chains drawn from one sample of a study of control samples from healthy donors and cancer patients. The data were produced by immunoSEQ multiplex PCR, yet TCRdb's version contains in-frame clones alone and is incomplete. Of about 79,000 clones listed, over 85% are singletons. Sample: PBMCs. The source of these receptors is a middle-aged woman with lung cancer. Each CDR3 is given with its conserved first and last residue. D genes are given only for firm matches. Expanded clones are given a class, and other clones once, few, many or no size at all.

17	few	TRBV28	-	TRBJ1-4	CASSQIDASGPVGELFF	TGTGCCAGCAGTCAGATTGACGCCTCCGGGCCGGTGGGCGAACTGTTTTTT
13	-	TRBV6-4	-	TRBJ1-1	CASSDGGNTEAFF	TGTGCCAGCAGTGACGGGGGGAACACTGAAGCTTTCTTT
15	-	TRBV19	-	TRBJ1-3	CATSGTPSSGNTIYF	TGTGCCACCTCCGGGACACCGAGCTCTGGAAACACCATATATTTT
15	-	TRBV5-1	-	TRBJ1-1	CASSLNVLRLTEAFF	TGCGCCAGCAGCTTGAACGTACTAAGGCTCACTGAAGCTTTCTTT
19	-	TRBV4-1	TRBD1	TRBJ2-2	CASSHSNRGAIRFSGELFF	TGCGCCAGCAGCCACTCGAACAGGGGTGCGATCCGGTTCTCCGGGGAGCTGTTTTTT
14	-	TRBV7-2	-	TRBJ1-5	CASSLGGPNQPQHF	TGTGCCAGCAGCCTGGGGGGGCCCAATCAGCCCCAGCATTTT
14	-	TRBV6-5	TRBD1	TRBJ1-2	CASRRTGELRGYTF	TGTGCCAGCAGAAGGACAGGGGAATTACGGGGCTACACCTTC
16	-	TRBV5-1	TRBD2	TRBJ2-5	CASSPTSGAYQETQYF	TGCGCCAGCAGCCCTACTAGCGGGGCGTACCAAGAGACCCAGTACTTC
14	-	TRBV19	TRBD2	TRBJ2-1	CASITQLAGGVLVF	TGTGCCAGTATAACCCAACTAGCGGGGGGCGTCCTGGTCTTC
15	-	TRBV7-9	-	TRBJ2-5	CASSPLGGGEETQYF	TGTGCCAGCAGCCCCCTAGGCGGCGGGGAGGAGACCCAGTACTTC
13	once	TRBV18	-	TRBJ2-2	CASSPPALGELFF	TGTGCCAGCTCACCACCGGCCCTCGGGGAGCTGTTTTTT
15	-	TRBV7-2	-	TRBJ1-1	CASSLGEIATTEAFF	TGTGCCAGCAGCCTCGGCGAGATCGCGACCACTGAAGCTTTCTTT
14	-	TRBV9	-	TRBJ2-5	CASSVSRRGETQYF	TGTGCCAGCAGCGTCTCCAGGCGGGGAGAGACCCAGTACTTC
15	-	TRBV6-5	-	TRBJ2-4	CASRRSGEGENIQYF	TGTGCCAGCAGGCGCTCAGGGGAGGGTGAAAACATTCAGTACTTC
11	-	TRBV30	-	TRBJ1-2	CAWDTGYGYTF	TGTGCCTGGGATACCGGCTATGGCTACACCTTC